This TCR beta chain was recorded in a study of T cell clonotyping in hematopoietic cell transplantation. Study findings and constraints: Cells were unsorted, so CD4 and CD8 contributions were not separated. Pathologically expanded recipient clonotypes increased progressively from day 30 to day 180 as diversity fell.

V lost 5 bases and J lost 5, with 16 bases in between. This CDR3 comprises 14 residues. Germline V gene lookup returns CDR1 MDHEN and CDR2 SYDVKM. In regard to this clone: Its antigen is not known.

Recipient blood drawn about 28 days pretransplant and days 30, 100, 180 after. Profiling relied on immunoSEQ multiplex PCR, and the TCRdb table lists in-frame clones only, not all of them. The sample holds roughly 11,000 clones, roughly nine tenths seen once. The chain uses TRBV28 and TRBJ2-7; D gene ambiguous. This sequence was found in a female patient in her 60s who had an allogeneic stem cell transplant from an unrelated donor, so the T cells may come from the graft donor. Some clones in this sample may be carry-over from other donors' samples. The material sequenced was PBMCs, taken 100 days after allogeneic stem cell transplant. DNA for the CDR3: TGTGCCAGCAGTCCCCTGAGGAGCGCCCACGAGCAGTACTTC. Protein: CASSPLRSAHEQYF.